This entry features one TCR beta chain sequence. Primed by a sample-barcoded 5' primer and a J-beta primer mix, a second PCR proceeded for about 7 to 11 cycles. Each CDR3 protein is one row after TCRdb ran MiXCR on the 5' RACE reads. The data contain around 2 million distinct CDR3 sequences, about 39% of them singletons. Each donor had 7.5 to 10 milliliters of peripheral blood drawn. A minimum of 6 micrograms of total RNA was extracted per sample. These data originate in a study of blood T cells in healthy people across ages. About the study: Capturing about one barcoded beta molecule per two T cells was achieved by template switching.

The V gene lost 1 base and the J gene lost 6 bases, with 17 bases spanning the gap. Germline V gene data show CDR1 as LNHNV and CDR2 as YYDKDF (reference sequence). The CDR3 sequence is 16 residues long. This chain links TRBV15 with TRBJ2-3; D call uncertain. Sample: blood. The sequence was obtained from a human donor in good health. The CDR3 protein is CATSRGPSGVADTQYF. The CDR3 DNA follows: TGTGCCACCAGCAGAGGCCCCAGTGGGGTGGCGGATACGCAGTATTTT.